The clone carrying this TCR beta chain appeared many times. The antigen is undetermined. The CDR3 contains 15 residues. Germline V gives CDR1 LNHDA, CDR2 SQIVND (reference sequence). Germline trimming cut 3 bases from V and 5 bases from J; bases unmatched to any gene: 3. This sample stems from a study of Graves' ophthalmopathy and Graves' hyperthyroidism. Study findings and constraints: Also, most clonotypes expanded in the thyroid above 0.001 frequency appeared in blood. Using a 13-signature model, the authors split ophthalmopathy from stable hyperthyroidism, with just under 90% sensitivity and 70% to 83% specificity.

It was from 10 ml of fresh peripheral blood that the PBMCs came. RNA served as the template for amplifying TCR beta CDR3 regions. First-round RT-PCR with HTBI primers preceded a second-round multiplex PCR. TCRdb ran MiXCR on the multiplex PCR reads and lists one entry per CDR3 protein. The sample consists of approximately 640,000 distinct CDR3 sequences, roughly 39% of them appearing once. The rearrangement joins TRBV19 to TRBJ2-2; TRBD2 aligns across 10 bases. This receptor was taken from an adult man with Graves' ophthalmopathy. The sample taken for sequencing was peripheral blood. CDR3 residues: CASSMLAGATGELFF. The CDR3 DNA follows: TGTGCCAGTAGTATGCTAGCGGGGGCAACCGGGGAGCTGTTTTTT.